This TCR beta chain came from a study of T cell repertoires in cytomegalovirus infection. About the research overall: Based on public TCR beta signatures, there were indications of CMV infection and of a matching HLA type.

The ends were cut back, 5 bases at V and 4 bases at J, with 9 bases in the middle. This CDR3 comprises 13 residues. Germline V gene sequence: CDR1 SGHVS, CDR2 FNYEAQ. One entry per CDR3 protein results from TCRdb running MiXCR on the reads. The sample carries about 130,000 distinct CDR3 sequences, approximately 24% recorded once. General study findings and limits: Carriers of CMV plus the relevant HLA were identified by cumulative public TCR beta family frequency.

In its sample, this clonotype was seen many times. Its antigen remains unknown. J is TRBJ1-5 and V is TRBV7-6; D is unresolved. The source is a human donor in good health (CMV status not recorded). Some clones in this sample may be carry-over from other donors' samples. What was sequenced was PBMCs, sequenced either directly or after in vitro stimulation (not recorded which). This chain's CDR3 is CASSLGENQPQHF. Here the CDR3 DNA reads TGTGCCAGCAGCCTCGGGGAGAATCAGCCCCAGCATTTT.